These 4 T cell receptor beta chains were all obtained from the same sample, sequenced in a study of patients and donors after allogeneic stem cell transplantation. In TCRdb, the RT-PCR reads were re-called with MiXCR into one record per CDR3 protein. The table records about a million distinct CDR3 sequences, about a sixth of them present only once. The sample taken for sequencing was blood, either unsorted or a sorted T cell fraction (not recorded which). The receptors derive from a human donor who was either an allogeneic HSCT recipient or a stem cell or donor lymphocyte infusion donor (not recorded which). It is not recorded whose cells these are; they may come from a transplant donor.

This clonotype was seen at least ten times. The chain recombines TRBV12-3 or TRBV12-4 with TRBJ2-1, with 10 bases aligning to TRBD2. The CDR3 sequence is 14 residues long. After removal of 8 bases from V and 5 bases from J, the junction contained 6 bases not matched to a gene. The CDR3, as DNA: TGTGCCAGCGGGTTAGCGGGGGGTAACAATGAGCAGTTCTTC. It yields the protein CASGLAGGNNEQFF.

This clonotype was picked up many times. One end of the junction varies from germline; a read error may be responsible. V usage is TRBV5-1 and J usage is TRBJ1-1; D remains ambiguous. Germline V gives CDR1 SGHRS, CDR2 YFSETQ. CDR3 length: 12 residues. The CDR3 here is CASSLPGTEAFF. DNA of the CDR3: TGTGCCAGCAGTTTGCCGGGCACTGAAGCTTTCTTT.

Only a few counts were recorded for this clonotype. CDR3: CASSVGSQGLHHNEKLFF. The CDR3 DNA reads TGTGCCAGCAGCGTAGGATCACAGGGCCTACACCATAATGAAAAACTGTTTTTT. The rearrangement uses TRBV9 and TRBJ1-4; tentatively, D is TRBD1 (6 bases). V was shortened by 0 bases and J by 4 bases, with 19 bases between the two germline ends. The CDR3 has 18 residues. CDR1 is SGDLS, CDR2 YYNGEE, per germline.

This rearrangement joins TRBV12-3 or TRBV12-4 to TRBJ1-5; D ambiguous. The CDR3 is made up of 14 amino acids. Trimming stripped 2 bases from V and 6 bases from J, with 11 bases between. The CDR3 DNA reads as TGTGCCAGCAGTTTAAAGGTGGGTGTTCAGCCCCAGCATTTT. As protein: CASSLKVGVQPQHF.